The present TCR beta chain was sequenced within a study of cytomegalovirus exposure and HLA in healthy donors (dated by TCRdb to 2017 to 2019). With respect to the entire study: An earlier analysis of under 600 of the donors reported 250 to 350 Gb of sequence data and some 120 million unique TCR beta sequences from roughly 180 million T cells. Roughly 290 gigabases of sequencing data and around 80 million unique TCR sequences made up an early release that covered several hundred HLA-typed donors. Among the approximately 430 genotyped donors, around 81% belonged to the genetic ancestry cluster associated with self-reported Caucasian donors. The aim of the study was to test whether cataloging public T cell receptors could identify signatures of past pathogen exposure. The T cell repertoires of around 730 subjects were profiled by immunosequencing and related to cytomegalovirus serostatus. Along with the approximately 700-subject first cohort, a separate validation cohort of some 130 different subjects was used. To predict cytomegalovirus infection status, the study combined high-throughput TCR immunosequencing, statistical association of individual TCRs with disease status, and machine learning. In a later analysis, previously published TCR beta repertoires from roughly 710 donors were re-analyzed and high-resolution HLA genotyping was added so that TCR occurrence patterns could be studied. Rather than drawing on any new phenotypic data, the later analysis identified candidate immune exposures from TCR beta sequences and the way those sequences occurred across donors. To decide whether each TCR beta V gene segment behaved as functional or pseudogenic, an earlier analysis of 587 of the donors relied on high-throughput TCR beta sequencing. Donor age, sex, ethnicity and CMV serostatus were collected together with the repertoire data. In a later genetic analysis, genome-wide SNP genotypes for about three fifths of the 666 donors were used, and that subset was treated as a discovery cohort. All discovery cohort repertoires had been generated using a single sequencing platform. HLA typing covered class I and class II loci at four-digit resolution. The number of typed donors differed by locus: roughly 629-640 for A, B, C, DRB1 and DQB1; some 540 for DQA1; approximately 600 for DPA1; and some 470 for DPB1. A few DR-DQ haplotypes were treated as single units for association and clustering because of strong linkage in the cohort. On average, around 200,000 unique TCR beta nucleotide sequences were sequenced per donor among fewer than 500 genotyped donors of the cohort, with approximately 18% of those sequences being non-productive. Paper-wide results and their limitations: A later genetic analysis reported fewer N-insertions in productive TCRs among donors in an Asian-associated ancestry cluster than the roughly 720-donor mean. Several of the top co-occurrence clusters appeared to be linked to parvovirus B19, influenza, CMV and Epstein-Barr virus, according to a later analysis. Assigning TCR associations to individual alleles was difficult when HLA alleles, especially DR and DQ, strongly co-occurred. An association between a missense DCLRE1C variant and V-gene and J-gene trimming of TCR beta chains was found in a later genetic analysis and replicated in an independent cohort. In a later analysis, HLA-associated TCR beta chains were found to be more clonally expanded and to have lower generation probabilities than equally common non-associated chains. Broadly in line with IMGT annotations, most TCR beta V segments showed up in productive rearrangements about 90% or about 30% of the time in an earlier analysis of 450 to 750 of the donors. The classifier was reported to diagnose cytomegalovirus status with high specificity and sensitivity in both the original cohort and the validation cohort. Some IMGT-functional V segments, including TRBV6-2 and TRBV6-3, could not be told apart with the 87-base-pair reads, so those segments were excluded. Correlated functional status among segregating V segments might reflect linkage disequilibrium, but an unknown experimental factor could not be ruled out. The authors suggested that the approach could potentially be extended to other disease states and immunological phenotypes. In the study, 150 to 200 TCR beta chains were listed as associated with cytomegalovirus. HLA typing was unavailable for some donors at each locus, so association tests used only the typed subset. Specific HLA alleles were associated with 15,000 to 20,000 TCR beta sequences at a false discovery rate of 0.05 in a later analysis. In this cohort, only TCR beta chains were sequenced, and detectable features were limited by the absence of alpha or paired-chain data. In a later analysis, TCR association rates were found to vary across HLA loci, with the most associated TCRs seen for DRB1 alleles and the fewest for HLA-C alleles. Roughly uniform sequencing depth across donors was assumed in presence/absence analyses, although this assumption may not hold. Because counts were too low, 15 to 20 rarely observed V segments, including chromosome 9 orphons, were excluded from the earlier analysis of about 500 of the donors. While some public TCRs were present in many individuals, most TCR sequences turned up only very rarely across donors. In a later analysis, most CMV-associated TCR beta chains were found to appear HLA-restricted, with HLA associations seemingly driven largely by CMV exposure. Immune exposure information for the cohort was limited to CMV serostatus. In vitro tests confirmed that a few of the cytomegalovirus-associated TCR beta chains recognize cytomegalovirus antigens. A group of highly shared sequence variants was considered likely to be a technical artifact of the sequencing pipeline. A further reported finding was that TCR beta sequences accurately predicted the HLA-A and HLA-B alleles for most subjects in the first cohort.

Libraries came from the immunoSEQ multiplex PCR assay. For the multiplex PCR, a mixture combining 60 forward primers for TCR Vbeta segments and 13 reverse primers for TCR Jbeta segments was used. The CDR3 region of rearranged TCR beta genes was amplified from genomic DNA by a multiplex PCR assay. On the Illumina HiSeq System, the amplified TCR beta libraries were sequenced as 87-base-pair reads. The paper's processing steps were these. A later analysis tallied roughly 78 million unique TCR beta chains across the 666 repertoires, and around 9.9 million of those chains were shared by two or more donors. Raw reads were error-corrected and collapsed into unique sequences by a nearest-neighbor algorithm in which closely related sequences were merged to remove PCR and sequencing errors. Alignment of CDR3 sequences to IMGT reference sequences was used to assign V, D and J gene segments. Each retained sequence needed at least a six-nucleotide match to both a V gene segment and a J gene segment. A rearrangement counted as productive if the CDR3 had no stop codons and remained in frame with V and J, and every other rearrangement counted as non-productive. CDR3 was defined according to IMGT convention as the region running from the second conserved V-encoded cysteine to the conserved J-encoded phenylalanine. The earlier analysis of 587 of the donors excluded sequences that lacked an unambiguous match to a single V gene segment. An earlier analysis of approximately 590 of the donors classified V segments as functional when productive rearrangements were above 56.7% and as segregating when the standard deviation between donors was above 5%. A statistical classification framework was built to diagnose cytomegalovirus status from the catalog of TCR beta chain sequences. In a later analysis, V and J genes were assigned by comparing TCR nucleotide sequences against IMGT/GENE-DB human TR gene sequences. Using the TCRdist pipeline, a later analysis assigned CDR3 sequences along with most-parsimonious VDJ recombination scenarios. In a later analysis, each TCR beta chain was defined by its CDR3 amino acid sequence together with its V-gene family, and reads without a unique V-gene family were excluded. A later analysis removed roughly 590 highly shared, low-generation-probability nucleotide sequences to deal with suspected cross-contamination and a sequencing artifact. In a later analysis, a clonal expansion index for each public chain was calculated from normalized within-repertoire ranks of inferred template counts. A later analysis computed generation probabilities with a VDJ recombination model fitted to out-of-frame rearrangements, and checked the results against IGoR. Hypergeometric tests were used in a later analysis to score TCR-TCR, TCR-HLA and TCR-CMV co-occurrence, with a repertoire-size bias correction applied to the TCR pairs. A later analysis estimated false discovery rates by permuting HLA or CMV assignments 20 times. In a later analysis, co-occurring TCRs were grouped with DBSCAN, and TCRdist sequence similarity was added when clustering was performed within HLA-allele-positive subsets. For co-occurrence clustering, repertoires with fewer than 30,000 or more than 120,000 public chains were excluded, along with five or six repertoires with anomalous nucleotide sharing. Entries here come from immuneACCESS through TCRdb and include only in-frame sequences with V and J called. Some clones fail to appear in such tables; in the studies checked, an unresolved V gene covers under half of the shortfall, and the cause of the remainder is unknown. V, J and clone size derive from that table, while D and trimming were established from the DNA sequence. A total of 130,000 or so clones appear in this sample, approximately 82% of them only once. 1.5% to 2% of the sample lies in the top ten.

CDR1 and CDR2 were assigned from the germline V gene as SGHRS and YFSETQ. CDR3 length: 15 amino acids, cysteine to phenylalanine. Solely the CDR3 DNA is kept, with 45 bases framed from the first base. V is trimmed back by 4 bases and J by 5 bases, and the junction contains 8 bases that no gene match accounts for. The cohort consisted of more than 650 healthy bone marrow donors. At the time of sampling, all cohort members were nominally healthy, though unrecorded immune exposures were likely present. The donor was CMV seronegative and was included in the group of about 350 seronegative cohort members. A peripheral blood sample was provided by each donor, and peripheral blood mononuclear cells were used for TCR beta sequencing. Genomic DNA extraction from the blood cell samples was performed with the Qiagen DNeasy Blood Extraction Kit. This clone was found once. Its cognate antigen has yet to be identified. It has no much larger one-base neighbor in the sample; base qualities were not kept.

This sequence was found in a woman aged 35 to 49 in good health and CMV-seronegative. The sequence links TRBV5-1 to TRBJ1-4; TRBD1 agrees with 7 junctional bases. The specimen sequenced was PBMCs. The DNA is as follows: TGCGCCAGCAGCGTGGACAGGCCAGGGAATGAAAAACTGTTTTTT. This yields the protein CASSVDRPGNEKLFF.